This is a list of T cell receptor beta chains from one sample in a study of shared clonotypes between healthy human individuals. Clones were read by immunoSEQ multiplex PCR, and TCRdb kept only the in-frame ones, dropping some. The profile shows approximately 2,000,000 clones, around 93% of them singletons. The sequencing input was naive CD8+ T cells from PBMCs. These receptors all come from a man younger than 35 in good health. Some clones in this sample may be carry-over from other donors' samples. Each CDR3 is given with its conserved first and last residue. A D gene is named only where the DNA matches it firmly. Clone size, where shown, is once, few, many, or a class for clones that have expanded.

clone size	D gene	J gene	V gene	CDR3 DNA	CDR3 protein
.	TRBD1	TRBJ1-1	TRBV5-4	TGTGCCAGCAGCTACACCGGGACAGGGGCCTCGAGGACTGAAGCTTTCTTT	CASSYTGTGASRTEAFF
.	.	TRBJ1-1	TRBV6-4	TGTGCCAGCAGGGGGTTATCGGGCACTGAAGCTTTCTTT	CASRGLSGTEAFF
.	.	TRBJ2-5	TRBV7-6	TGTGCCAGCAGCCCAACCCCTCTAGAGGGGACCCAGTACTTC	CASSPTPLEGTQYF
.	.	TRBJ2-7	TRBV10-2	TGCGCCAGCAGTGATAATTTTTTGGGGGCAGGGGTCTCCTACGAGCAGTACTTC	CASSDNFLGAGVSYEQYF
.	TRBD1	TRBJ2-7	TRBV4-2	TGTGCCAGCAGCCAGGCCGGGACAGTTACCTACGAGCAGTACTTC	CASSQAGTVTYEQYF
.	TRBD1	TRBJ2-7	TRBV7-9	TGTGCCAGCAGCTCCCGAGACAGGGGATCACGCGACGAGCAGTACTTC	CASSSRDRGSRDEQYF
.	.	TRBJ2-5	TRBV5-4	TGTGCCAGCAGCTTGCCAGAGGGGGAGACCCAGTACTTC	CASSLPEGETQYF
.	.	TRBJ1-1	TRBV7-2	TGTGCCAGCAGCCCGATCATGAACACTGAAGCTTTCTTT	CASSPIMNTEAFF
.	.	TRBJ2-7	TRBV19	TGTGCCAGTAGTATATCCGGGACGCCGCCCTACGAGCAGTACTTC	CASSISGTPPYEQYF
.	.	TRBJ2-7	TRBV4-3	TGCGCCAGCAGCCAAGATCTTTCGACAAAGAGCTCCTACGAGCAGTACTTC	CASSQDLSTKSSYEQYF
.	.	TRBJ1-5	TRBV7-6	TGTGCCAGCAGCCTGGGGGCGAATCATCAGCCCCAGCATTTT	CASSLGANHQPQHF
.	.	TRBJ2-2	TRBV11-2	TGTGCCAGCAGGGTTACAGGGAAGGCCGGGGAGCTGTTTTTT	CASRVTGKAGELFF
.	.	TRBJ2-5	TRBV7-9	TGTGCCAGCAGCCTACGGGACCCTGAGACCCAGTACTTC	CASSLRDPETQYF
.	.	TRBJ1-5	TRBV19	TGTGCCAGTAGTGCCCTCAGGTTGGGAGATCAGCCCCAGCATTTT	CASSALRLGDQPQHF
.	.	TRBJ2-2	TRBV7-3	TGTGCCAGCAGCTTGGGGTCCGGGGGCACCGGGGAGCTGTTTTTT	CASSLGSGGTGELFF
once	TRBD2	TRBJ2-1	TRBV5-4	TGTGCCAGCAGCGTCCCTGGGGTAGCGGCTAGCGGGAGGAAAGTCGATGAGCAGTTCTTC	CASSVPGVAASGRKVDEQFF
.	.	TRBJ2-1	TRBV5-1	TGCGCCAGCAGCTTGTGGTCAAGAGATGAGCAGTTCTTC	CASSLWSRDEQFF
.	.	TRBJ2-4	TRBV9	TGTGCCAGCAGCGTAGGTAACAGTCTAGCCAAAAACATTCAGTACTTC	CASSVGNSLAKNIQYF
few	.	TRBJ1-1	TRBV9	TGTGCCAGCAGTGGGACGGTTCCGGGCACTGAAGCTTTCTTT	CASSGTVPGTEAFF
.	.	TRBJ2-2	TRBV4-1	TGCGCCAGCAGCCAAGACAGGGGTGGGGAGCTGTTTTTT	CASSQDRGGELFF
.	TRBD2	TRBJ2-2	TRBV28	TGTGCCAGCAGGTCATCTTCCGGGGGGTGGAACACCGGGGAGCTGTTTTTT	CASRSSSGGWNTGELFF
.	TRBD2	TRBJ2-1	TRBV9	TGTGCCAGCAGCCCCAGCGGGAGAGGCGATGAGCAGTTCTTC	CASSPSGRGDEQFF
.	.	TRBJ1-2	TRBV11-2	TGTGCCAGCAGCTCCCGGGGGGGCCTCTATGGCTACACCTTC	CASSSRGGLYGYTF
once	TRBD1	TRBJ1-2	TRBV7-9	TGTGCCAGCAGCCCCGAGAAGGGTAGGGGGCCGGGAGGCTACACCTTC	CASSPEKGRGPGGYTF
.	TRBD1	TRBJ1-5	TRBV11-2	TGTGCCAGCAGCGTAGGGACAGGGGTCAATCAGCCCCAGCATTTT	CASSVGTGVNQPQHF
few	.	TRBJ2-7	TRBV4-1	TGCGCCAGCAGCTCACGGCCACTAGCCGCCTACGAGCAGTACTTC	CASSSRPLAAYEQYF
.	TRBD1	TRBJ2-3	TRBV4-2	TGTGCCAGCAGCTCCCGACAGGGTGGGACAGATACGCAGTATTTT	CASSSRQGGTDTQYF
.	TRBD2	TRBJ2-5	TRBV6-1	TGTGCCAGCAGGGGGGGAGGGGAAGAGACCCAGTACTTC	CASRGGGEETQYF
.	.	TRBJ2-7	TRBV4-2	TGTGCCAGCAGCCAGGGTAAGGGCGACGAGCAGTACTTC	CASSQGKGDEQYF
.	.	TRBJ2-7	TRBV7-9	TGTGCCAGCAGCTTAGGCATTCGACGGCAGGCCAGCTACGAGCAGTACTTC	CASSLGIRRQASYEQYF
.	.	TRBJ1-6	TRBV5-1	TGCGCCAGCAGCTTGAACCGGGCCCACAATTCACCCCTCCACTTT	CASSLNRAHNSPLHF
.	.	TRBJ2-2	TRBV28	TGTGCCAGCAGTTTACGTACAGTCCAGGCGGTCACCGGGGAGCTGTTTTTT	CASSLRTVQAVTGELFF
.	TRBD1	TRBJ2-7	TRBV7-6	TGTGCCAGCAGCGCTGACAGGGGGCACTACGAGCAGTACTTC	CASSADRGHYEQYF
.	.	TRBJ2-4	TRBV5-1	TGCGCCAGCAGGGCAACGTGGGGCAAAGACATTCAGTACTTC	CASRATWGKDIQYF
.	.	TRBJ2-7	TRBV7-9	TGTGCCAGCAGTTTTGAGGTGTTGCCCTACGAGCAGTACTTC	CASSFEVLPYEQYF
.	TRBD1	TRBJ1-2	TRBV27	TGTGCCAGCAGCCCCCCCGCAGGGGGCATTGGTGGCTACACCTTC	CASSPPAGGIGGYTF
.	.	TRBJ1-1	TRBV28	TGTGCCAGCACAAGAATTCGCAACACTGAAGCTTTCTTT	CASTRIRNTEAFF
.	TRBD1	TRBJ2-7	TRBV28	TGTGCCGCGTGGGGACAGGGGGAGCAGTACTTC	CAAWGQGEQYF
.	TRBD2	TRBJ2-3	TRBV7-9	TGTGCCAGCAGCCCTAAGGCGGGACTAGTTTGGGGTACGCAGTGTTTT	CASSPKAGLVWGTQCF
.	TRBD2	TRBJ2-7	TRBV7-2	TGTGCCAGCAGCTACGGGACTAGCGGCTCCTACGAGCAGTACTTC	CASSYGTSGSYEQYF
.	TRBD2	TRBJ2-3	TRBV10-3	TGTGCCATCAGTGAAGGACTAGCGGGAGTATCAGATACGCAGTATTTT	CAISEGLAGVSDTQYF
.	.	TRBJ2-2	TRBV30	TGTGCCTGGAGTTGGGGGGCCGGGGAGCTGTTTTTT	CAWSWGAGELFF
once	.	TRBJ2-2	TRBV7-9	TGTGCCAGCAGCTTTCAAGACAGGAACACCGGGGAGCTGTTTTTT	CASSFQDRNTGELFF
.	.	TRBJ2-1	TRBV4-1	TGCGCCAGCAGCCAAGTTGGTGGGAATGAGCAGTTCTTC	CASSQVGGNEQFF
.	.	TRBJ2-3	TRBV27	TGTGCCAGCAGTTCCCGCACACGAGGAGATACGCAGTATTTT	CASSSRTRGDTQYF
.	.	TRBJ1-1	TRBV19	TGTGCCAGTACCTCAAGTCCAGGTAACACTGAAGCTTTCTTT	CASTSSPGNTEAFF
.	.	TRBJ2-1	TRBV15	TGTGCCACTCGATTGTCAGGGGAGAATGAGCAGTTCTTC	CATRLSGENEQFF
.	.	TRBJ2-2	TRBV27	TGTGCCAGCACCAGGGGAAGAGGAAACACCGGGGAGCTGTTTTTT	CASTRGRGNTGELFF
.	TRBD1	TRBJ2-1	TRBV6-5	TGTGCCAGCAACAAAATCGGGACAGGAGGGTATGAGCAGTTCTTC	CASNKIGTGGYEQFF
.	TRBD2	TRBJ2-1	TRBV7-2	TGTGCCAGCAGACCGCTAGCGGGAGGTAACAATGAGCAGTTCTTC	CASRPLAGGNNEQFF
.	.	TRBJ2-2	TRBV4-3	TGCGCCAGCAGCCAAGAAACTGAATTCAAGGAGCTGTTTTTT	CASSQETEFKELFF
.	TRBD2	TRBJ2-3	TRBV27	TGTGCCAGCAGCGACTTAGCGGGAGCCACAGATACGCAGTATTTT	CASSDLAGATDTQYF
.	.	TRBJ1-5	TRBV2	TGTGCCAGCAGTGTTCTGAATCAGCCCCAGCATTTT	CASSVLNQPQHF
.	TRBD2	TRBJ2-7	TRBV5-1	TGCGCCAGCAGCTTGGGGCTAGCGGGAGACCGACGGTACTTC	CASSLGLAGDRRYF
.	TRBD2	TRBJ2-1	TRBV11-2	TGTGCCAGCAGCTTCAGGACTAGCGGGAGGCACAATGAGCAGTTCTTC	CASSFRTSGRHNEQFF
few	.	TRBJ1-2	TRBV19	TGTGCCAGTAGTATAGCTAACTATGGCTACACCTTC	CASSIANYGYTF
.	.	TRBJ2-6	TRBV7-9	TGTGCCAGCAGCTCGAGGTCAGACGCTGGGGCCAACGTCCTGACTTTC	CASSSRSDAGANVLTF
.	TRBD1	TRBJ1-2	TRBV9	TGTGCCAGCAGCGCAGACAGGGAAATTGGCTATGGCTACACCTTC	CASSADREIGYGYTF
.	.	TRBJ2-4	TRBV27	TGTGCCAGCAGTTTATGGACGGGAGAGGGGCAAAACATTCAGTACTTC	CASSLWTGEGQNIQYF
.	.	TRBJ2-6	TRBV13	TGTGCCAGCAGCACAGGGTCTGGGGCCAACGTCCTGACTTTC	CASSTGSGANVLTF